Each of the 10 T cell receptor beta chains below was sequenced from the same sample in a study of blood T cell repertoires in COVID-19. Produced via immunoSEQ multiplex PCR; TCRdb's table is partial and in-frame only. The sample lists around 200,000 clones, about 91% seen once, with around a tenth in the top ten. Source material: PBMCs or T cells enriched from blood (not recorded which). Source of these receptors: a man aged 18 to 30 with acute COVID-19.

The J gene is TRBJ2-2, the V gene TRBV4-1; D might be TRBD1 (5 bases). CDR3 size: 15 residues. Trimming took off 4 bases at V and 3 bases at J, with 12 bases between the two ends. Germline lookup yields CDR1 MGHRA and CDR2 YSYEKL. CDR3 residues: CASSLVRAYTGELFF. Here the CDR3 DNA reads TGCGCCAGCAGCCTGGTCAGGGCTTACACCGGGGAGCTGTTTTTT.

The gene calls are TRBV12-3 or TRBV12-4 and TRBJ1-2, with 8 bases fitting TRBD1. V shed 6 bases and J 1 base; nucleotides not matched to a gene: 1. This CDR3 comprises 13 residues. The CDR3 region is CASRTGGNYGYTF. The CDR3 DNA reads TGTGCCAGCAGAACAGGGGGTAACTATGGCTACACCTTC.

This rearrangement joins TRBV28 to TRBJ2-7, with TRBD2 as a possible D gene (5 bases). CDR1 MDHEN and CDR2 SYDVKM come from the germline V gene. The CDR3 is made up of 12 amino acids. Trimming pared 5 bases from V and 6 bases from J, leaving 11 bases between. The CDR3 nucleotides are TGTGCCAGCAGTCCTTTCACTAGCGAGCAGTACTTC. It codes for CASSPFTSEQYF.

The gene calls are TRBV5-1 and TRBJ2-1, with 12 positions matching TRBD2. This CDR3 contains 14 residues. J was trimmed by 8 bases and V by 4 bases; bases with no gene match: 4. From germline, CDR1 is SGHRS and CDR2 YFSETQ. The CDR3 DNA reads as TGCGCCAGCAGCCTAGCGGGAGGGTTGGATGAGCAGTTCTTC. Its translation: CASSLAGGLDEQFF.

This clone occurred a few times. This rearrangement joins TRBV4-3 to TRBJ2-7; D perhaps matches TRBD2 (6 bases). There are 15 residues in the CDR3. The V gene's germline CDR1 is LGHNA and CDR2 YSLEER. The V end was cut by 0 bases, the J end by 4 bases, with 13 bases between. CDR3 region: CASSQDEAGRYEQYF. The CDR3 DNA reads as TGCGCCAGCAGCCAAGATGAGGCAGGGAGGTACGAGCAGTACTTC.

This clone was observed a handful of times. The chain couples TRBV28 to TRBJ1-5, with 9 bases identical to TRBD1. CDR3 length: 16 residues. V trimming: 5 bases; J trimming: 6 bases; junction bases outside the gene matches: 11. Germline CDR1 is MDHEN and CDR2 is SYDVKM. The CDR3 is CASSLRGGQGGQPQHF. The CDR3 region has the DNA TGTGCCAGCAGTCTAAGGGGGGGACAGGGTGGTCAGCCCCAGCATTTT.

This clone came up once. The chain combines TRBV9 with TRBJ2-1; D uncertain. V was cut by 3 bases and J by 0 bases, with 7 bases left in between. In germline, CDR1 is SGDLS, CDR2 YYNGEE. This CDR3 is built from 14 residues. In nucleotides, the CDR3 is TGTGCCAGCAGCGGTGAGTACTCCTACAATGAGCAGTTCTTC. Residues: CASSGEYSYNEQFF.

J is TRBJ2-7 and V is TRBV19; weak D call: TRBD1 (5 bases). V lost 3 bases, J lost 4 bases, and 13 bases lay in between. Germline V gene data show CDR1 as LNHDA and CDR2 as SQIVND (reference sequence). This CDR3 comprises 14 residues. The CDR3, as DNA: TGTGCCAGTAGTATTAGTGGCCAGGGTTACGAGCAGTACTTC. This gives the protein CASSISGQGYEQYF.

This rearrangement joins TRBV19 to TRBJ2-5; the match to TRBD2 covers 10 bases. This CDR3 has 17 residues. Losses at the gene ends were 4 bases for V and 5 bases for J; bases not matched to a gene: 13. Germline V gene lookup returns CDR1 LNHDA and CDR2 SQIVND (reference sequence). The CDR3 region has the DNA TGTGCCAGTAGTACATTGGGGACTAGCGCATATACGGAGACCCAGTACTTC. Translated, it gives CASSTLGTSAYTETQYF. Full variable domain (remainder filled in from reference TRBV19 and TRBJ2-5): DGGITQSPKYLFRKEGQNVTLSCEQNLNHDAMYWYRQDPGQGLRLIYYSQIVNDFQKGDIAEGYSVSREKKESFPLTVTSAQKNPTAFYLCASSTLGTSAYTETQYFGPGTRLLVL.

This clone was counted a single time. V is TRBV2 and J is TRBJ1-1; 7 bases line up with TRBD1. Unmatched junction bases numbered 9, after V lost 7 bases and J lost 1 base. The CDR3 runs to 15 residues. The V gene's germline CDR1 is SNHLY and CDR2 FYNNEI. CDR3 coding DNA: TGTGCCAGCAACCAGCGGACAGGCTCGAACACTGAAGCTTTCTTT. Its protein product is CASNQRTGSNTEAFF.